This T cell receptor beta chain was captured by sequencing in a study of blood T cell repertoires in COVID-19. Turning to the study itself: The origin of the acute and convalescent COVID-19 samples was the United States, Italy and Spain. T cells, B-cell-depleted T cells, or PBMCs provided the cDNA or gDNA that served as material.

Authors' analysis steps: Reference gene primer amplification yielded estimated nucleated cell counts. Clones were read by immunoSEQ multiplex PCR, and TCRdb kept only the in-frame ones, dropping some. That table supplies the V and J calls and clone size; D and trimming were determined from the DNA. The sample lists around 370,000 clones; around 87% were seen once. Seattle researchers signed up patients amid active infection and tracked them longitudinally. CDR3 length: 16 residues. Looked up from germline, CDR1 is KGHSH and CDR2 is LQKENI. Germline trimming cut 1 base from V and 5 bases from J; bases unmatched to any gene: 8.

The sequence was collected from a woman in her forties or fifties with COVID-19, enrolled during active disease. Sequencing input: peripheral blood. V is TRBV18 and J is TRBJ1-2; 9 bases are a match to TRBD1. As DNA, the CDR3 is TGTGCCAGCTCACCACTCTTCTCGGACAGGGGATATGGCTACACCTTC. Its translation is CASSPLFSDRGYGYTF.